The 12 T cell receptor beta chains in this list originate from one sample, sequenced in a study of T cell responses to AZD1222 COVID-19 vaccine. Some clones are missing from TCRdb's copy, which holds only in-frame ones; the method was immunoSEQ multiplex PCR. The table has 100,000 to 150,000 clones, 75% to 90% seen once; the top ten hold 1.3% to 1.5%. The sample in question was peripheral blood, obtained on day 0 of AZD1222 vaccination. The receptor set was obtained from an adult in good health.

The chain employs TRBV28 and TRBJ2-7; D remains unclear. V shed 2 bases and J shed 2 bases, with 16 bases lying between them. CDR1 is MDHEN and CDR2 is SYDVKM in the germline V gene. This CDR3 is built from 16 residues. The CDR3 sequence is CASSLIGKGPTYEQYF. Here the CDR3 DNA reads TGTGCCAGCAGTTTAATAGGAAAAGGGCCAACCTACGAGCAGTACTTC.

The rearrangement joins TRBV14 to TRBJ2-1; maybe TRBD1 (6 bases). CDR3 length: 15 residues. Germline CDR1 reads SGHDN; CDR2 reads FVKESK. V gave up 6 bases and J gave up 3 bases, with 15 bases separating them. The CDR3 DNA is TGTGCCAGCAGACACCGGGACACCGACTACAATGAGCAGTTCTTC. Translation gives CASRHRDTDYNEQFF.

This clone was recorded a few times. This chain uses TRBV5-1 with TRBJ2-2; D is undetermined. Germline CDR1 and CDR2: SGHRS and YFSETQ. The CDR3 loop spans 15 amino acids. Trimming removed 0 bases at V and 0 bases at J, with 6 bases between. In DNA, the CDR3 is TGCGCCAGCAGCTTGGTTAGCCCGAACACCGGGGAGCTGTTTTTT. Encoded protein: CASSLVSPNTGELFF.

The chain couples TRBV2 to TRBJ2-7, with D unclear. Germline CDR1 is SNHLY and CDR2 is FYNNEI. The V gene lost 3 bases and the J gene lost 2 bases, with 8 bases spanning the gap. The CDR3 has 13 amino acids. The DNA for the CDR3 is TGTGCCAGCAGTGATTGGCAGCCCTACGAGCAGTACTTC. It is translated as CASSDWQPYEQYF. The full variable domain, rest sourced from reference TRBV2 and TRBJ2-7, is EPEVTQTPSHQVTQMGQEVILRCVPISNHLYFYWYRQILGQKVEFLVSFYNNEISEKSEIFDDQFSVERPDGSNFTLKIRSTKLEDSAMYFCASSDWQPYEQYFGPGTRLTVT.

The CDR3 loop reads CASSPKPTGTNTEAFF. CDR3 DNA sequence: TGTGCCAGCAGCCCGAAACCCACAGGGACGAACACTGAAGCTTTCTTT. The genes are TRBV11-3 and TRBJ1-1, with D tentatively TRBD1 (6 bases). V was trimmed by 5 bases and J by 1 base, leaving 17 bases between them. Germline V gene data show CDR1 as SGHNT and CDR2 as YENEEA. This CDR3 contains 16 residues. The complete variable domain, with remaining parts taken from reference TRBV11-3 and TRBJ1-1, reads EAGVVQSPRYKIIEKKQPVAFWCNPISGHNTLYWYLQNLGQGPELLIRYENEEAVDDSQLPKDRFSAERLKGVDSTLKIQPAELGDSAVYLCASSPKPTGTNTEAFFGQGTRLTVV.

V and J are TRBV2 and TRBJ2-7; a weak D match, TRBD2 (7 bases). This CDR3 contains 13 residues. The V end was cut by 11 bases, the J end by 4 bases, with 18 bases between. Germline CDR1 reads SNHLY; CDR2 reads FYNNEI. The CDR3, as DNA: TGTGCCGCGTCGGGGGGCGCTTATTACGAGCAGTACTTC. Translation gives CAASGGAYYEQYF.

V and J are TRBV18 and TRBJ2-7; D ambiguous. The CDR3 contains 12 residues. The ends were cut back, 5 bases at V and 0 bases at J, with 5 bases in the middle. The germline V gene encodes CDR1 KGHSH and CDR2 LQKENI. The CDR3 loop is CASSTSSYEQYF. CDR3 DNA sequence: TGTGCCAGCTCAACGAGCTCCTACGAGCAGTACTTC.

The chain links TRBV2 to TRBJ1-5; D uncertain. The CDR3 runs 14 residues. V gave up 2 bases and J gave up 5 bases, with 10 bases separating them. The V gene's germline CDR1 is SNHLY and CDR2 FYNNEI. The CDR3 protein is CASSELAEYQPQHF. The CDR3 DNA follows: TGTGCCAGCAGTGAATTGGCGGAATATCAGCCCCAGCATTTT.

With respect to this clone: The germline gene is not matched at one end of the junction; a read error may be the cause. The chain employs TRBV6-5 and TRBJ2-3; tentatively, D is TRBD2 (6 bases). Germline CDR1 MNHEY, CDR2 SVGAGI. CDR3 length: 13 residues. DNA of the CDR3: TGCGCTTTGGGGGGAGTTAGCACAGATACGCAGTATTTT. Translated: CALGGVSTDTQYF.

The rearrangement uses TRBV3-1 (or the pseudogene TRBV3-2) and TRBJ2-7; TRBD1 matches 7 bases. The ends lost 4 bases at V and 6 bases at J; junction bases unmatched: 6. This CDR3 is built from 13 residues. In germline, CDR1 is LGHDT, CDR2 YNNKEL (reference sequence). The chain's CDR3 is CASSLLTGREQYF. In DNA form, the CDR3 reads TGTGCCAGCAGCCTACTGACAGGGCGCGAGCAGTACTTC.

The chain carries TRBV28 and TRBJ1-5, with D tentatively TRBD1 (6 bases). The germline CDR1 and CDR2 sequences are MDHEN and SYDVKM. The CDR3 consists of 15 residues. V lost 4 bases, J lost 0 bases, and 10 bases lay in between. CDR3 in amino acids: CASSSWTDSNQPQHF. DNA of the CDR3: TGTGCCAGCAGTTCCTGGACAGATAGCAATCAGCCCCAGCATTTT.

This clone was seen just once. The chain is built from TRBV6-5 and TRBJ2-1; TRBD2 agrees at 10 bases. The germline CDR1 and CDR2 sequences are MNHEY and SVGAGI. The V and J ends lost 6 bases and 9 bases, in that order; junction bases with no gene match: 11. The CDR3 totals 15 residues. The CDR3 DNA reads TGTGCCAGCAGCCTGGGTAGCGGGGGGACGGGTGAGCAGTTCTTC. Encoded protein: CASSLGSGGTGEQFF.